This record concerns one T cell receptor beta chain sequence. This CDR3 comprises 17 residues. Deletions cut 0 bases from V and 4 bases from J, with 17 bases between. From germline, CDR1 is SGHRS and CDR2 YFSETQ. These data are taken from a study of chemoradiotherapy in HPV16-positive cancers. Sequencing was performed with immunoSEQ multiplex PCR; in TCRdb, only in-frame clones are kept and a portion is missing. The repertoire holds fewer than 2,000 clones, with around 82% as singletons. This TCR was recovered from a human donor with HPV-associated anogenital cancer. The rearrangement uses TRBV5-1 and TRBJ1-3; D is ambiguous. The input for sequencing was tumor tissue, taken from a patient who underwent chemoradiotherapy. The CDR3 here is CASSLGGLMAIGNTIYF. The CDR3 coding sequence is TGCGCCAGCAGCTTGGGAGGGTTGATGGCGATCGGAAACACCATATATTTT.